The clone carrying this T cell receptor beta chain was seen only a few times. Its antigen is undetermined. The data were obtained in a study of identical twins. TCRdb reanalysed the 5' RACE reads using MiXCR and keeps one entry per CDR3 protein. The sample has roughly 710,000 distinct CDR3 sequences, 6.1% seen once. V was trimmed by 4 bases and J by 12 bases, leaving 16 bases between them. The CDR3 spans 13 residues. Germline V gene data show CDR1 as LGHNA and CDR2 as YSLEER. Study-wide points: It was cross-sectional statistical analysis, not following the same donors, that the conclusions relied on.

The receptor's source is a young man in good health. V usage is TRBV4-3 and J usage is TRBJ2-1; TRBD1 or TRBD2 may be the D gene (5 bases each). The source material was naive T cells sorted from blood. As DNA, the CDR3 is TGCGCCAGCAGCCTCGAGTGGGGGTTAAGGCAGTTCTTC. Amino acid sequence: CASSLEWGLRQFF.